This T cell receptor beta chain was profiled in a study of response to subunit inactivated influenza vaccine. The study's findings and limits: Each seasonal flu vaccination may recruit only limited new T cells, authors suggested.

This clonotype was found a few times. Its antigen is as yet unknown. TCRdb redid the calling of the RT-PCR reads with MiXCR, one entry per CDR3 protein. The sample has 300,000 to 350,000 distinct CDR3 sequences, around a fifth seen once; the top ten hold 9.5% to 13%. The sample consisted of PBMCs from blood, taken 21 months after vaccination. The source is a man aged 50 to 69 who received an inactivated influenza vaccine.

The CDR3, as DNA: TGCGCCAGCAGCCCGGCGGGACAGCAGTCCAATCAGCCCCAGCATTTT. Protein sequence: CASSPAGQQSNQPQHF. The V and J genes are TRBV4-1 and TRBJ1-5; TRBD1 aligns across 7 bases. The J segment lost 3 bases and the V segment lost 4 bases, leaving 9 bases of the junction unmatched. The CDR3 sequence is 16 residues long. Per germline, CDR1 MGHRA and CDR2 YSYEKL.